The 4 T cell receptor beta chains below were found in one sample sequenced in a study of CD8 T cells in Susac syndrome. Reverse transcription of about 0.5 to 1 ug RNA used random hexamers. MiXCR, run by TCRdb on the immunoSEQ multiplex PCR reads, gives a single entry per CDR3 protein. The sample lists a few hundred thousand distinct CDR3 sequences, approximately 94% occurring once. The specimen was CD4+ T cells from PBMCs. Receptor source: a human donor with Susac syndrome.

The chain links TRBV12-3 or TRBV12-4 to TRBJ2-2; D is possibly TRBD2 (5 bases). The CDR3 is 16 residues long. Trimming cost V 7 bases and J 2 bases, with 17 bases left between them. DNA of the CDR3: TGTGCCAGCAACCTCTATCCGACTACCAACACCGGGGAGCTGTTTTTT. This encodes CASNLYPTTNTGELFF.

This chain joins TRBV12-3 or TRBV12-4 and TRBJ1-2, with a tentative D call TRBD1 (5 bases). V was pared by 2 bases and J by 8 bases, with 9 bases between. CDR3 size: 12 residues. In DNA, the CDR3 is TGTGCCAGCAGTTTATATGGGGACGGCTACACCTTC. It codes for CASSLYGDGYTF.

In this sample, this clonotype turned up once. The rearrangement uses TRBV20-1 and TRBJ2-7, with D possibly being TRBD1 (5 bases). Germline CDR1 and CDR2: DFQATT and SNEGSKA (reference sequence). This CDR3 is 14 amino acids long. Trimming stripped 1 base from V and 1 base from J, with 11 bases between. The CDR3: CSARATDGSYEQYF. DNA for the CDR3: TGCAGTGCTAGAGCGACAGACGGGTCCTACGAGCAGTACTTC.

CDR3 in amino acids: CATSREVGVRGTEAFF. The CDR3 region has the DNA TGTGCCACCAGCAGAGAGGTCGGGGTAAGAGGCACTGAAGCTTTCTTT. The J gene is TRBJ1-1, the V gene TRBV15; D remains unclear. This CDR3 contains 16 residues. The germline gives CDR1 LNHNV, CDR2 YYDKDF (reference sequence). Trimming cost V 0 bases and J 4 bases, with 15 bases left between them.